This TCR beta chain was documented in a study of cytomegalovirus exposure and HLA in healthy donors. Study-level background: Among the 400 or so donors who were genotyped, roughly 76% fell in the genetic ancestry cluster that is associated with self-reported Caucasian donors.

The PCR employed 60 Vbeta primers together with 13 Jbeta primers. Data came from immunoSEQ multiplex PCR; TCRdb stores just in-frame clones and leaves some out. The data hold more than 85,000 clones, with 60% to 85% observed a single time. The CDR3 is 17 amino acids. From germline, CDR1 is SGHVS and CDR2 FQNEAQ. J gave up 0 bases and V 5 bases, and 11 bases lay outside the gene matches. Of note for this clone: Its antigen is undetermined.

Study conclusions and caveats: The later analysis indicated that the majority of CMV-associated TCR beta chains appeared HLA-restricted. Equally common other TCR beta chains were less clonally expanded than HLA-associated ones, a later analysis found.

The chain links TRBV7-8 to TRBJ1-1, with TRBD1 identical over 8 bases. Material for sequencing was PBMCs. This TCR was recovered from a boy aged 5-17 years in good health and CMV-seronegative. The CDR3 DNA reads TGTGCCAGCAGCCAGCGACAGGGGCTGAGGATGAACACTGAAGCTTTCTTT. Translated, it gives CASSQRQGLRMNTEAFF.